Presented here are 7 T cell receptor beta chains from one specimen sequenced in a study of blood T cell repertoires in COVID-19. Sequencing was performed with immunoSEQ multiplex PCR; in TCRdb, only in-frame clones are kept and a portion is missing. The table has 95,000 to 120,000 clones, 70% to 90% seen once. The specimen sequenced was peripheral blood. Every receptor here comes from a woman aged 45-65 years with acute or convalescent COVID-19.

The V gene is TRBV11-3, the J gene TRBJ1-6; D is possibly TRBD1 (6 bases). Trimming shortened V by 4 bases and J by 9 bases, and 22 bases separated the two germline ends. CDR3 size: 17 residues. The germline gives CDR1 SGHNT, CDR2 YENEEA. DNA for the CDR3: TGTGCCAGCAGCTCCCCCCTGGGACACGAGGGGTGTTCACCCCTCCACTTT. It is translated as CASSSPLGHEGCSPLHF.

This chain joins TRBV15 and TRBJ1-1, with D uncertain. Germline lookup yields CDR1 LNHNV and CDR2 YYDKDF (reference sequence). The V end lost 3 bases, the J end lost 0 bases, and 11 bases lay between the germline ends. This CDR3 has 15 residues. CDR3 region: CATSRGGIVNTEAFF. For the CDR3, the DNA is TGTGCCACCAGCAGGGGAGGGATAGTGAACACTGAAGCTTTCTTT.

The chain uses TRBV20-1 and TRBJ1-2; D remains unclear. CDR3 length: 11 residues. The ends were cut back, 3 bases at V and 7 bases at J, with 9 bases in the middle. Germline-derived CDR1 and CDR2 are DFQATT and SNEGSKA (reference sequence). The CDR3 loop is CSASGYSGYTF. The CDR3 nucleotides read TGCAGTGCTAGTGGATACAGTGGCTACACCTTC.

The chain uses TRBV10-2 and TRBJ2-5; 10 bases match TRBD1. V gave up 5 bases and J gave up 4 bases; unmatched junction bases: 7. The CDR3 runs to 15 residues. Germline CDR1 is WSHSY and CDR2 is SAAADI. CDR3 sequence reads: CASSHRDRGGETQYF. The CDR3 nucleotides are TGCGCCAGCAGTCACCGGGACAGGGGAGGAGAGACCCAGTACTTC.

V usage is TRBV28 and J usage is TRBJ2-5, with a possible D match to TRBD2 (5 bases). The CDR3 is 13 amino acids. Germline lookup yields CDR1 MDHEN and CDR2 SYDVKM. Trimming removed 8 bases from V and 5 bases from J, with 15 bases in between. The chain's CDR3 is CASASAGVETQYF. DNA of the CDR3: TGTGCCAGCGCCTCCGCCGGGGTGGAGACCCAGTACTTC.

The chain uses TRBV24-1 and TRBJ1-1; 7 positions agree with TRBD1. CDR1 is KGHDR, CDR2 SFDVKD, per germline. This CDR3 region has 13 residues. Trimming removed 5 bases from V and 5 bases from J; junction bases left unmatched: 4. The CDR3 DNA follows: TGTGCCACCAGTGGGTCAGGGGGGACTGAAGCTTTCTTT. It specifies CATSGSGGTEAFF.

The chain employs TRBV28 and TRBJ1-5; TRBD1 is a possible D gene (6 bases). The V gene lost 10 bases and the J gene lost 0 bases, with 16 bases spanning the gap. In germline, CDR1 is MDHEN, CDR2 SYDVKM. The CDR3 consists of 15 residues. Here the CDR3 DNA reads TGTGCCACCCAGGGGCAGCACTATAGCAATCAGCCCCAGCATTTT. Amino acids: CATQGQHYSNQPQHF. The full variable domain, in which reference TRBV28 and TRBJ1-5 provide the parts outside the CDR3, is DVKVTQSSRYLVKRTGEKVFLECVQDMDHENMFWYRQDPGLGLRLIYFSYDVKMKEKGDIPEGYSVSREKKERFSLILESASTNQTSMYLCATQGQHYSNQPQHFGDGTRLSIL.